One TCR beta chain is described in this entry. What it binds is unknown. This specimen belongs to a study of graft-versus-host responses after intestinal transplantation. Study in general: Anti-thymocyte globulin served as induction for all recipients, who then took tacrolimus and steroids for approximately three years.

Findings and limits, study-wide: Peak circulating GvH clone levels were associated with early post-transplant HvG declines. Allografts carried high graft-versus-host to host-versus-graft clonal ratios in patients having graft-donor T cell macrochimerism. Detected in recipient marrow were GvH clones, some of which were first observed in ileum or blood.

The data were produced by immunoSEQ multiplex PCR, yet TCRdb's version contains in-frame clones alone and is incomplete. The sample consists of about 97,000 clones, about 90% of them appearing once. In germline, CDR1 is MNHEY, CDR2 SMNVEV (reference sequence). This CDR3 comprises 16 residues. V shed 8 bases and J shed 3 bases, with 21 bases lying between them. J is TRBJ2-3 and V is TRBV27; tentatively, D is TRBD1 (7 bases). The sequencing here drew on unstimulated CD8+ T cells sorted from spleen or lymph node cells, taken before transplant. The clonotype originates from a human donor who was the organ donor for an intestinal transplant. CDR3 amino acids: CASAPSTGTYTDTQYF. In nucleotides, the CDR3 is TGTGCCAGCGCCCCCTCGACAGGGACTTATACAGATACGCAGTATTTT.